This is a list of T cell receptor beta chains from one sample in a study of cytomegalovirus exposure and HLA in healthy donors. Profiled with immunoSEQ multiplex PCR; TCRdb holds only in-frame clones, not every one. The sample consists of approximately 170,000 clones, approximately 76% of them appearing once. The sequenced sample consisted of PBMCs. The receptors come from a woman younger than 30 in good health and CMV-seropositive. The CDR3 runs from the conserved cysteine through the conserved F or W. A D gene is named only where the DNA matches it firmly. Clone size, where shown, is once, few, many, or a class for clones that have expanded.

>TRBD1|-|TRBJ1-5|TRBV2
TGTGCCAGCACCCTGGACAGGGACAATCAGCCCCAGCATTTT
CASTLDRDNQPQHF
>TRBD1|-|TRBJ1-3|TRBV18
TGTGCCAGCTCACCATTATCACAGGGGAGAGGAAACACCATATATTTT
CASSPLSQGRGNTIYF
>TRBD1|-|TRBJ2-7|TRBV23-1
TGCGCCAGCAGTCATGAAAACAGGGGGAGCTCCTACGAGCAGTACTTC
CASSHENRGSSYEQYF
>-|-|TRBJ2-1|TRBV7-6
TGTGCCAGCAGCTCCCATTCAGGGATCGTGTACAATGAGCAGTTCTTC
CASSSHSGIVYNEQFF
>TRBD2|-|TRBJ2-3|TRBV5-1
TGCGCCAGCAGCTTGGGACTAGCGGGAGACACAGATACGCAGTATTTT
CASSLGLAGDTDTQYF
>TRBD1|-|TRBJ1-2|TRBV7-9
TGTGCCAGCAGCGGACAGGGGTTGTTACGGAACTATGGCTACACCTTC
CASSGQGLLRNYGYTF
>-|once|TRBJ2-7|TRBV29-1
TGCAGCGTTTCACAGGGCCCCTTTGAGCAGTACTTC
CSVSQGPFEQYF
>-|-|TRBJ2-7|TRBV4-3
TGCGCCAGCAGCCCGGAATCCGGGAGTTATACCGAGCAGTACTTC
CASSPESGSYTEQYF
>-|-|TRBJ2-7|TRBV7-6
TGTGCCAGCAGCTTAACCCCAGGGTACGAGCAGTACTTC
CASSLTPGYEQYF
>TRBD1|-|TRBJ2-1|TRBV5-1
TGCGCCAGCAGCTTGGGGGGACAGGGGGCCCCGATCCAGTTCTTC
CASSLGGQGAPIQFF
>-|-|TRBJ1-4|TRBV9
TGTGCCAGCAGCGTAGGCGACATAACTAATGAAAAACTGTTTTTT
CASSVGDITNEKLFF
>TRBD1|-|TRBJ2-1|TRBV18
TGTGCCAGCTCACCGGGACAGTCTTACAATGAGCAGTTCTTC
CASSPGQSYNEQFF
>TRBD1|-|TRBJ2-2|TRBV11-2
TGTGCCAGCAGCCCATTCGGGGGACAGGTTTCCACCGGGGAGCTGTTTTTT
CASSPFGGQVSTGELFF
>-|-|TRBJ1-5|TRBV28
TGTGCCAGCACCCTCTTGGAGGGATTAGGAGATCAGCCCCAGCATTTT
CASTLLEGLGDQPQHF
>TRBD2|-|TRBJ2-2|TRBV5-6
TGTGCCAGCAGCTTGGACGGGGGGGCCACCGGGGAGCTGTTTTTT
CASSLDGGATGELFF
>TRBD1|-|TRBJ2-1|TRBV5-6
TGTGCCAGCAGCTTTGCCTTGGGGACAGGGAATAGTGATGAGCAGTTCTTC
CASSFALGTGNSDEQFF
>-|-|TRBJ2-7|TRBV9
TGTGCCAGCAGCGTAAGGGGCAGCCTTGACGAGCAGTACTTC
CASSVRGSLDEQYF
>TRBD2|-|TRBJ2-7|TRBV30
TGTGCCTGGGCGGGGGTCTACGAGCAGTACTTC
CAWAGVYEQYF
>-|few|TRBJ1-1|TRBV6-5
TGTGCCAGCAGTCGGAACACTGAAGCTTTCTTT
CASSRNTEAFF
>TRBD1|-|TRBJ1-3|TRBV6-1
TGTGCCAGCGGCCCGACAGGGACTGGAAACACCATATATTTT
CASGPTGTGNTIYF
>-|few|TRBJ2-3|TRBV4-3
TGCGCCAGCAGCCAAGACGGGGGATCAGATACGCAGTATTTT
CASSQDGGSDTQYF
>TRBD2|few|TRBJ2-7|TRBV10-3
TGTGCCAGCAGTGAAAAAGCGGGGGGTTCCTACGAGCAGTACTTC
CASSEKAGGSYEQYF